This entry lists 6 T cell receptor beta chains sequenced from one sample in a study of blood T cell repertoires in COVID-19. Profiled with immunoSEQ multiplex PCR; TCRdb holds only in-frame clones, not every one. The sample holds some 150,000 clones, 75% to 90% seen once. The sequencing sample was made of peripheral blood. Source of these receptors: a woman aged 60-75 years with active COVID-19.

The chain uses TRBV4-2 and TRBJ2-2; 8 nucleotides agree with TRBD1. In germline, CDR1 is LGHNA, CDR2 YNFKEQ. The J segment lost 5 bases and the V segment lost 9 bases, leaving 11 bases of the junction unmatched. The CDR3 loop spans 15 amino acids. The CDR3: CASSAGTGRTGELFF. CDR3 nucleotides: TGTGCCAGTAGCGCCGGGACAGGACGTACCGGGGAGCTGTTTTTT.

The V gene is TRBV5-6, the J gene TRBJ1-4, with D uncertain. This CDR3 region has 12 residues. The ends were cut back, 3 bases at V and 5 bases at J, with 5 bases in the middle. CDR1 is SGHDT and CDR2 is YYEEEE in the germline V gene. CDR3 nucleotides: TGTGCCAGCAGCTACCAGAATGAAAAACTGTTTTTT. It translates to CASSYQNEKLFF.

The CDR3 loop reads CASTRTGPYGYTF. The CDR3 coding sequence is TGTGCCAGCACTAGGACAGGGCCCTATGGCTACACCTTC. The V gene is TRBV12-3 or TRBV12-4, the J gene TRBJ1-2; 8 nucleotides agree with TRBD1. Germline trimming cut 7 bases from V and 4 bases from J; bases unmatched to any gene: 5. The CDR3 contains 13 residues.

This clone occurred once. The CDR3 region is CSATGGNTIYF. The CDR3 bases are TGCAGTGCTACGGGAGGAAACACCATATATTTT. The rearrangement uses TRBV20-1 and TRBJ1-3; D not certain. CDR3 length equals 11 residues. Germline loops: CDR1 DFQATT, CDR2 SNEGSKA (reference sequence). Trimming pared 4 bases from V and 4 bases from J, leaving 5 bases between.

This chain connects TRBV3-1 (or the pseudogene TRBV3-2) to TRBJ1-5; D unclear. The CDR3 has 14 amino acids. Germline-derived CDR1 and CDR2 are LGHDT and YNNKEL (reference sequence). Trimming stripped 2 bases from V and 6 bases from J, with 11 bases between. The CDR3 spells CASSQTLDPQPQHF. The CDR3 bases are TGTGCCAGCAGCCAAACCCTAGACCCTCAGCCCCAGCATTTT.

This clone was recorded once. This rearrangement joins TRBV7-6 to TRBJ1-1, with D possibly being TRBD1 (5 bases). Trimming cost V 1 base and J 0 bases, with 9 bases left between them. The CDR3 sequence is 15 residues long. Germline CDR1 and CDR2: SGHVS and FNYEAQ. The CDR3 DNA sequence: TGTGCCAGCAGCTTAGGCACAGGTCTGAACACTGAAGCTTTCTTT. Amino acids: CASSLGTGLNTEAFF.